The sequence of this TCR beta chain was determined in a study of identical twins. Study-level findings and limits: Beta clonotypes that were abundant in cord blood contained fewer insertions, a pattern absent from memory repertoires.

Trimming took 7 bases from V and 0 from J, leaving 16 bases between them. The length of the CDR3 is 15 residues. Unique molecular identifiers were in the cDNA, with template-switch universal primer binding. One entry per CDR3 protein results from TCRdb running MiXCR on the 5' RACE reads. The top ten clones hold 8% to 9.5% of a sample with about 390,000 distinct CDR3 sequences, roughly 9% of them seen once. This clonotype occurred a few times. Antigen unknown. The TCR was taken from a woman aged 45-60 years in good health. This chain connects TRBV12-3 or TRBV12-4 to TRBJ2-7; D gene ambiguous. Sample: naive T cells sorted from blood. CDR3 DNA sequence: TGTGCCAGCACCTCCGGGCCCTCGGCCTCCTACGAGCAGTACTTC. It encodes CASTSGPSASYEQYF.